The clone carrying this T cell receptor beta chain has a count of ten or more. This sample is part of a study of metastatic and nonmetastatic thyroid tumors. Using MiXCR, TCRdb re-called clones from the PCR reads. The data hold roughly 59,000 clones, with 15% to 20% observed a single time. Not a single patient had been given any form of treatment at any point before undergoing thyroid surgery. CDR1 is SQVTM and CDR2 is ANQGSEA in the germline V gene. V trimming: 6 bases; J trimming: 9 bases; junction bases outside the gene matches: 5. This CDR3 region has 11 residues. The receptor was isolated from a male donor with papillary thyroid cancer or a benign thyroid nodule (not recorded which). Some clones in this sample may be carry-over from other donors' samples. The sequenced sample was blood. The chain uses TRBV29-1 and TRBJ1-2; the match to TRBD1 covers 9 bases. The CDR3 loop is CSVGQGVSYTF. CDR3 coding DNA: TGCAGCGTGGGACAGGGCGTTAGCTACACCTTC.